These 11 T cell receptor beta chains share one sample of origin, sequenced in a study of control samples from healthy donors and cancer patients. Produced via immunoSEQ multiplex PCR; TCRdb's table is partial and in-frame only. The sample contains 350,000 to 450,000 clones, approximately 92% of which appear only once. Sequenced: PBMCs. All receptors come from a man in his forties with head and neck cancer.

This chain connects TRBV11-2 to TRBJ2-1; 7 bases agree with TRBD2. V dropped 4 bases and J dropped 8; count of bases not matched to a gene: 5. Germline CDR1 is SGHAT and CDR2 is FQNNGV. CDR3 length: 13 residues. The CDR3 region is CASSYQRDYEQFF. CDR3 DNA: TGTGCCAGCAGCTACCAGCGGGATTATGAGCAGTTCTTC.

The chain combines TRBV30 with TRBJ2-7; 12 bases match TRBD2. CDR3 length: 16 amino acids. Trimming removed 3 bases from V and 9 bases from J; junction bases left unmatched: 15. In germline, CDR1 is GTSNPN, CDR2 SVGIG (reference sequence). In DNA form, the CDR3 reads TGTGCCTGGAGGGGTAAGACGACTAGCGGGAGTACCGGGCAGTACTTC. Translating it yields CAWRGKTTSGSTGQYF.

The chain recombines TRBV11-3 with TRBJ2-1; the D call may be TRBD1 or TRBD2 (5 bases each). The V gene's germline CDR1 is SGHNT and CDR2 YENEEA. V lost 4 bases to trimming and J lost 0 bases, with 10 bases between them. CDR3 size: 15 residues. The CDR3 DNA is TGTGCCAGCAGCTCCACTAGGGGCTCCTACAATGAGCAGTTCTTC. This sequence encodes CASSSTRGSYNEQFF.

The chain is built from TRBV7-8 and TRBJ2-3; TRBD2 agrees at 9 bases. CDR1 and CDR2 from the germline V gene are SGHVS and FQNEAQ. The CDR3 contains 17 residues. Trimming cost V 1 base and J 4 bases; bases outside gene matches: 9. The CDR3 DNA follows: TGTGCCAGCAGCTTAGGATCTCGGGGGACTAGCTCAGATACGCAGTATTTT. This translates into CASSLGSRGTSSDTQYF.

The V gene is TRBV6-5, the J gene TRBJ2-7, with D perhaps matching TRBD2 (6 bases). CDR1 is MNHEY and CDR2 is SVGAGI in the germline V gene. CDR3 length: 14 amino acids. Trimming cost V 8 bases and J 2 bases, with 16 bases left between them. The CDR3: CASQKAGPAYEQYF. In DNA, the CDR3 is TGTGCCAGCCAAAAGGCGGGGCCCGCCTACGAGCAGTACTTC.

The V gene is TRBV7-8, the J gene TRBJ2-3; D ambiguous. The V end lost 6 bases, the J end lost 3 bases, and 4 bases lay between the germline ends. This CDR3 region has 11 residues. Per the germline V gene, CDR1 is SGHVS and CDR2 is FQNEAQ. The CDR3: CASRSTDTQYF. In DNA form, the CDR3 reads TGTGCCAGCAGGTCAACAGATACGCAGTATTTT.

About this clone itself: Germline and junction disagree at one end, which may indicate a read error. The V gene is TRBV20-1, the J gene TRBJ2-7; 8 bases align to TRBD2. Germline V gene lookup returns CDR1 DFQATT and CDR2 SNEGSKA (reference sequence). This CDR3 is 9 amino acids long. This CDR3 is CSASPGGAF. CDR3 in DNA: TGCAGTGCTTCCCCGGGGGGGGCCTTC.

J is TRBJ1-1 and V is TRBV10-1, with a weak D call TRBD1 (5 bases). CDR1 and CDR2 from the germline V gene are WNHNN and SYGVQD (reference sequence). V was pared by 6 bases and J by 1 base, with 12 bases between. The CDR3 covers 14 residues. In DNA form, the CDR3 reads TGCGCCAGCAGCGCAGGGTATGCGAACACTGAAGCTTTCTTT. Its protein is CASSAGYANTEAFF.

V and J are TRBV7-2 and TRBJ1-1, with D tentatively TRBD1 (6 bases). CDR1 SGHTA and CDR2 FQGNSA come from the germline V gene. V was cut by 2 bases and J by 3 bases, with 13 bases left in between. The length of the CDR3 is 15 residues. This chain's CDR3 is CASSLSGVRHTEAFF. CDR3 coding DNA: TGTGCCAGCAGCTTATCAGGGGTGAGACACACTGAAGCTTTCTTT.

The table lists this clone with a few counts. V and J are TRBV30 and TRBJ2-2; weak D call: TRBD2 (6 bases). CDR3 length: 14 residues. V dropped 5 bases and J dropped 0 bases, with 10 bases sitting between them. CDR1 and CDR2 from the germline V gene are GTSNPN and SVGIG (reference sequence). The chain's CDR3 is CAWARLANTGELFF. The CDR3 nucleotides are TGTGCCTGGGCCCGACTAGCGAACACCGGGGAGCTGTTTTTT.

CDR3 region: CASSEGGSTEAFF. The CDR3 DNA reads as TGTGCCAGCAGTGAGGGGGGATCCACTGAAGCTTTCTTT. The chain employs TRBV6-1 and TRBJ1-1; TRBD1 might be the D (5 bases). CDR3 length equals 13 residues. The V end lost 3 bases, the J end lost 4 bases, and 9 bases lay between the germline ends. Germline V gene data show CDR1 as MNHNS and CDR2 as SASEGT.